One and the same sample provided the 17 T cell receptor beta chains below, sequenced in a study of blood T cell repertoires in COVID-19. TCRdb keeps only in-frame clones here, not all; method: immunoSEQ multiplex PCR. The repertoire holds 30,000 to 45,000 clones, with approximately 88% as singletons. The sample consisted of peripheral blood. The receptors here all came from a human donor in a cohort sampled during active COVID-19.

Only one count was recorded for this clone. In DNA, the CDR3 is TGTGCCAGCAGCTCTTACCGGGACAGCTATAACACTGAAGCTTTCTTT. Its translation: CASSSYRDSYNTEAFF. The V gene is TRBV5-6, the J gene TRBJ1-1; TRBD1 aligns across 7 bases. CDR3 size: 16 residues. Germline CDR1 reads SGHDT; CDR2 reads YYEEEE. The V gene end was trimmed by 3 bases and the J gene end by 2 bases; junction bases not matched to a gene: 10.

In DNA, the CDR3 is TGCGCCAGCAGCCTGCGAGCGGGAGGGCCGACAGATACGCAGTATTTT. Translation gives CASSLRAGGPTDTQYF. The chain is built from TRBV5-1 and TRBJ2-3; 10 bases line up with TRBD2. Per the germline V gene, CDR1 is SGHRS and CDR2 is YFSETQ. CDR3 length: 16 amino acids. Germline trimming cut 4 bases from V and 3 bases from J; bases unmatched to any gene: 8.

V and J are TRBV5-1 and TRBJ2-7, with 9 bases matching TRBD1. J lost 4 bases, V lost 2 bases, and 4 bases had no gene match. Germline V gene data show CDR1 as SGHRS and CDR2 as YFSETQ. CDR3 size: 14 residues. The CDR3 bases are TGCGCCAGCAGCTTTGTGGGGACAGGGTACGAGCAGTACTTC. Protein product: CASSFVGTGYEQYF.

This clone is a singleton in its sample. The chain uses TRBV27 and TRBJ2-7, with a weak D call TRBD1 (6 bases). The CDR3 contains 12 residues. The germline V gene encodes CDR1 MNHEY and CDR2 SMNVEV (reference sequence). Trimming left V 8 bases short and J 1 base short, with 9 bases between. The CDR3 spells CASRDISYEQYF. The CDR3 DNA sequence: TGTGCCAGCCGGGACATTTCCTACGAGCAGTACTTC.

The V gene is TRBV19, the J gene TRBJ1-3, with 7 bases fitting TRBD1. V dropped 3 bases and J dropped 2; count of bases not matched to a gene: 10. Germline CDR1 is LNHDA and CDR2 is SQIVND (reference sequence). This CDR3 spans 17 amino acids. Written as DNA, the CDR3 is TGTGCCAGTAGTATCAGAACAGGGGATTTAACTGGAAACACCATATATTTT. Translating it yields CASSIRTGDLTGNTIYF. The whole variable domain, remainder taken from reference TRBV19 and TRBJ1-3, is DGGITQSPKYLFRKEGQNVTLSCEQNLNHDAMYWYRQDPGQGLRLIYYSQIVNDFQKGDIAEGYSVSREKKESFPLTVTSAQKNPTAFYLCASSIRTGDLTGNTIYFGEGSWLTVV.

The chain couples TRBV27 to TRBJ2-6; D ambiguous. The CDR3 is 17 amino acids. The V end was cut by 2 bases, the J end by 0 bases, with 11 bases between. In germline, CDR1 is MNHEY, CDR2 SMNVEV (reference sequence). The CDR3 reads CASSLQALRSGANVLTF. CDR3 in DNA: TGTGCCAGCAGTTTACAGGCTCTCCGCTCTGGGGCCAACGTCCTGACTTTC.

The DNA for the CDR3 is TGTGCCAGCACCCCACTTACAGGGGAGCAGTACTTC. It encodes CASTPLTGEQYF. This chain connects TRBV7-9 to TRBJ2-7; tentative D call: TRBD1 (6 bases). CDR1 is SEHNR and CDR2 is FQNEAQ in the germline V gene (reference sequence). Trimming removed 7 bases from V and 7 bases from J, with 14 bases in between. The CDR3 totals 12 residues.

The V and J genes are TRBV10-3 and TRBJ2-1; 8 nucleotides align to TRBD2. Trimming cost V 4 bases and J 0 bases; bases outside gene matches: 2. Germline assignment: CDR1 ENHRY and CDR2 SYGVKD. The CDR3 extends over 15 amino acids. The CDR3 DNA sequence: TGTGCCATCAGTGTAACTAGCGGCTCCTACAATGAGCAGTTCTTC. This sequence encodes CAISVTSGSYNEQFF.

The chain combines TRBV4-3 with TRBJ2-7; 12 bases are shared with TRBD2. The V segment lost 0 bases and the J segment 4 bases; nucleotides outside the gene matches: 4. The CDR3 extends over 16 amino acids. CDR1 and CDR2 (germline): LGHNA, YSLEER. The CDR3 region is CASSQDFGTSGYEQYF. The CDR3 nucleotides are TGCGCCAGCAGCCAAGATTTCGGGACTAGCGGGTACGAGCAGTACTTC.

The genes are TRBV29-1 and TRBJ1-1; TRBD1 aligns across 7 bases. Germline V gives CDR1 SQVTM, CDR2 ANQGSEA. The CDR3 is 13 amino acids. V dropped 7 bases and J dropped 5; count of bases not matched to a gene: 10. The CDR3 nucleotides are TGCAGCGCCAGGGGACAGATATCGACTGAAGCTTTCTTT. Translated, it gives CSARGQISTEAFF.

The chain employs TRBV4-2 and TRBJ2-1; tentatively, D is TRBD2 (5 bases). This CDR3 spans 15 amino acids. Trimming stripped 0 bases from V and 2 bases from J, with 8 bases between. Per germline, CDR1 LGHNA and CDR2 YNFKEQ. The CDR3 reads CASSQDELAYNEQFF. In DNA form, the CDR3 reads TGTGCCAGCAGCCAAGATGAACTAGCCTACAATGAGCAGTTCTTC.

CDR3 nucleotides: TGCAGTGCTCTAGATTCACCCCTCCACTTT. Its translation: CSALDSPLHF. The chain carries TRBV20-1 and TRBJ1-6; D ambiguous. The germline gives CDR1 DFQATT, CDR2 SNEGSKA (reference sequence). V was pared by 5 bases and J by 8 bases, with 4 bases between. The CDR3 is 10 amino acids.

The J gene is TRBJ2-1, the V gene TRBV10-3, with 14 bases lining up with TRBD2. Losses at the gene ends were 3 bases for V and 7 bases for J; bases not matched to a gene: 2. This CDR3 comprises 15 residues. Germline V CDR1 and CDR2: ENHRY, SYGVKD. In nucleotides, the CDR3 is TGTGCCATCAGTGAAGGGACTAGCGGGGGAAATGAGCAGTTCTTC. This codes for CAISEGTSGGNEQFF.

This chain uses TRBV9 with TRBJ2-1, with D possibly being TRBD2 (6 bases). CDR3 length equals 16 residues. The V gene lost 0 bases and the J gene lost 12 bases, with 22 bases spanning the gap. The germline gives CDR1 SGDLS, CDR2 YYNGEE. CDR3 protein: CASSVALGDSQERQFF. CDR3 coding DNA: TGTGCCAGCAGCGTAGCTCTAGGGGACTCCCAAGAGAGGCAGTTCTTC.

The gene calls are TRBV19 and TRBJ1-1; 9 bases agree with TRBD1. The germline gives CDR1 LNHDA, CDR2 SQIVND (reference sequence). There are 13 residues in the CDR3. Trimming cost V 8 bases and J 3 bases; bases outside gene matches: 4. The CDR3 coding sequence is TGTGCCAGTTCCGGGACAGGGCACACTGAAGCTTTCTTT. Amino acids: CASSGTGHTEAFF.

The chain is built from TRBV19 and TRBJ1-5; D is possibly TRBD1 (6 bases). CDR1 LNHDA and CDR2 SQIVND come from the germline V gene (reference sequence). This CDR3 contains 13 residues. The V end lost 7 bases, the J end lost 6 bases, and 13 bases lay between the germline ends. The CDR3 sequence is CASNNQGSQPQHF. Here the CDR3 DNA reads TGTGCCAGTAATAACCAGGGGAGTCAGCCCCAGCATTTT.

This clone was detected only once. V and J are TRBV27 and TRBJ2-1, with unresolved D. V gave up 4 bases and J gave up 2 bases, with 9 bases separating them. The CDR3 has 14 amino acids. Germline CDR1 reads MNHEY; CDR2 reads SMNVEV (reference sequence). In DNA form, the CDR3 reads TGTGCCAGCAGTTCCGACGGAGCCTACAATGAGCAGTTCTTC. Residues: CASSSDGAYNEQFF.